This T cell receptor (beta chain) was recovered during a study of OX40 agonist ivuxolimab in advanced cancers. General notes on the study: Ivuxolimab was a fully human IgG2 agonistic monoclonal antibody targeting the costimulatory receptor OX40 (CD134). Intravenous ivuxolimab was administered to patients every 2 weeks at six dose levels: 0.01, 0.1, 0.3, 1.5, 3 and 10 mg/kg. Among the approximately 50 dose-escalation patients, around 19 had hepatocellular carcinoma, roughly 15 melanoma, 9 renal cell carcinoma and 9 head and neck cancer. In the dose-escalation cohort, around four fifths of patients were male, and the mean age was approximately 60 years, with a range of about 23 to 90. Prior anti-PD-1, anti-PD-L1 or anti-CTLA-4 therapy was permitted, and checkpoint inhibitors had been received by less than 45% of dose-escalation patients. Three dose-escalation patients achieved partial responses, one with hepatocellular carcinoma and two with cutaneous melanoma. Peripheral TCRbeta sequencing was intended to test whether TCR sequence diversity was altered and clonal T-cell expansion was caused by ivuxolimab. The monotherapy dose-escalation portion (N of about 49 patients) of the phase I ivuxolimab trial is reported in the paper. Overall study outcomes, separate from this receptor: Low levels of normalized T-cell clonal expansion were also seen in some patients who did not respond. Partial responders in the 0.1-3.0 mg/kg groups had among the lowest normalized peripheral clonal expansion, especially among CD8+ T cells. At doses from 0.1 to 3.0 mg/kg, clonal expansion was seen in both CD4+ and CD8+ blood T cells between baseline and week 6. Antigen specificity was not determined for the clonally expanded peripheral T cells. After ivuxolimab, CD8+ T cells had more expanded clones than CD4+ T cells on average.

V has 3 bases trimmed and J has 9 bases trimmed; junction bases matching no gene number 8. CDR3 length: 14 amino acids, cysteine to phenylalanine. Solely the CDR3 DNA is kept, with 42 bases framed from the first base. In the germline V gene, CDR1 corresponds to MRHNA and CDR2 to SNTAGT. Remarks on this clone: No cognate antigen has been identified for it. Base qualities are missing; no much larger clone stands one base away.

To sequence the TCRbeta CDR3 region, genomic DNA was isolated from the sorted cells. TCRbeta CDR3 regions were sequenced using the immunoSEQ Assay. TCRdb stores this immuneACCESS table with in-frame sequences only. Part of the clones is absent; in the studies checked, under half of the shortfall reflects unresolved V genes, and no reason is known for the rest. Recorded for this sample are 97,000 or so clones; 90% of them occurred a single time. The ten largest clones capture approximately 0.16% of the sample. The trial excluded patients who had a history of autoimmune disease or were on systemic immunosuppression. Peripheral blood for TCR sequencing was drawn from every dose cohort at baseline, at cycle 4 day 1 and at cycle 7 day 1. The samples were drawn from a first-in-human, open-label, multicenter phase I dose-escalation trial of ivuxolimab. Adults with locally advanced or metastatic melanoma, renal cell carcinoma, hepatocellular carcinoma or head and neck squamous cell carcinoma were enrolled in the trial. CD4+ and CD8+ T cells were sorted separately from peripheral blood before TCR sequencing.

The specimen was CD4+ or CD8+ T cells sorted from blood, collected in a trial of the OX40 agonist ivuxolimab. This receptor was taken from an adult with an advanced solid tumor such as melanoma, head and neck, liver or kidney cancer. The chain joins TRBV6-4 to TRBJ2-1, with 7 central nucleotides matching TRBD1. The DNA sequence reads TGTGCCAGCAGTGAGGGGACAGAGTCGAGTGAGCAGTTCTTC. This codes for CASSEGTESSEQFF.